These 27 T cell receptor beta chains were all obtained from the same sample, sequenced in a study of blood T cell repertoires in COVID-19. Sequencing used immunoSEQ multiplex PCR; TCRdb keeps in-frame clones, though not all of them. The data hold roughly 120,000 clones, with roughly 90% observed a single time. Sequencing input: peripheral blood. The receptors come from a man aged 45-60 years with active COVID-19.

The chain recombines TRBV28 with TRBJ1-5; 9 nucleotides match TRBD1. Unmatched junction bases numbered 4, after V lost 2 bases and J lost 5 bases. The CDR3 spans 15 residues. Germline assignment: CDR1 MDHEN and CDR2 SYDVKM. The CDR3 here is CASSLGTGSHQPQHF. The CDR3 DNA reads TGTGCCAGCAGTTTAGGGACAGGGTCTCATCAGCCCCAGCATTTT.

The chain employs TRBV4-2 and TRBJ2-1; 10 positions agree with TRBD2. After removal of 0 bases from V and 4 bases from J, the junction contained 6 bases not matched to a gene. Per the germline V gene, CDR1 is LGHNA and CDR2 is YNFKEQ. This CDR3 comprises 17 residues. The CDR3 reads CASSQDSQLAGYNEQFF. DNA of the CDR3: TGTGCCAGCAGCCAAGATTCTCAACTAGCGGGGTACAATGAGCAGTTCTTC.

The V and J genes are TRBV6-5 and TRBJ1-4, with a tentative D call TRBD1 (6 bases). Germline V gene lookup returns CDR1 MNHEY and CDR2 SVGAGI. The CDR3 covers 15 residues. Trimming took off 6 bases at V and 5 bases at J, with 16 bases between the two ends. The CDR3 DNA reads as TGTGCCAGCAGGACCGGGGGGGCCCTAAATGAAAAACTGTTTTTT. Translated, it gives CASRTGGALNEKLFF.

This clone was observed a handful of times. The chain uses TRBV14 and TRBJ2-1, with 9 nucleotides matching TRBD2. CDR3 size: 17 residues. V was clipped by 1 base and J by 7 bases; unmatched bases: 11. Germline CDR1 and CDR2: SGHDN and FVKESK. CDR3 nucleotides: TGTGCCAGCAGCCAAGTCGGACTAGCGTTGCCGGGGAATGAGCAGTTCTTC. Its translation: CASSQVGLALPGNEQFF.

The chain links TRBV6-5 to TRBJ2-1; D is possibly TRBD1 (6 bases). The CDR3 consists of 14 residues. V was clipped by 9 bases and J by 3 bases, with 15 bases between them. Per germline, CDR1 MNHEY and CDR2 SVGAGI. CDR3 in DNA: TGTGCCAGTCCCCCCGGACAGTTCTACAATGAGCAGTTCTTC. Its translation is CASPPGQFYNEQFF.

This clone was seen just once. CDR3 nucleotide sequence: TGTGCCAGCTCACTCCTTTCCCGGGACACCGGGGAGCTGTTTTTT. Residues: CASSLLSRDTGELFF. V and J are TRBV18 and TRBJ2-2; D unclear. This CDR3 is built from 15 residues. The V end lost 4 bases, the J end lost 3 bases, and 12 bases lay between the germline ends. CDR1 KGHSH and CDR2 LQKENI come from the germline V gene.

J is TRBJ1-1 and V is TRBV25-1; D is perhaps TRBD1 (6 bases). The CDR3 is 15 amino acids. The germline V gene encodes CDR1 MGHDK and CDR2 SYGVNS. V was trimmed by 2 bases and J by 5 bases, leaving 15 bases between them. CDR3 in amino acids: CASSEGGAVNTEAFF. The CDR3, as DNA: TGTGCCAGCAGTGAAGGGGGCGCGGTAAATACTGAAGCTTTCTTT.

V gene TRBV7-9 combines with J gene TRBJ1-5; 11 bases align to TRBD1. The CDR3 covers 17 residues. Trimming cost V 6 bases and J 3 bases; bases outside gene matches: 10. Germline V CDR1 and CDR2: SEHNR, FQNEAQ (reference sequence). The CDR3 spells CASSIGGQGGNNQPQHF. The DNA for the CDR3 is TGTGCCAGCAGTATTGGGGGACAGGGGGGAAACAATCAGCCCCAGCATTTT.

This chain connects TRBV5-1 to TRBJ2-3; a weak D match, TRBD1 (6 bases). The CDR3 consists of 16 residues. Germline V CDR1 and CDR2: SGHRS, YFSETQ. V was cut by 2 bases and J by 0 bases, with 13 bases left in between. CDR3: CASSFRQAPSTDTQYF. In nucleotides, the CDR3 is TGCGCCAGCAGCTTTCGACAGGCCCCTAGCACAGATACGCAGTATTTT.

This chain uses TRBV14 with TRBJ1-2, with D perhaps matching TRBD1 (5 bases). CDR1 SGHDN and CDR2 FVKESK come from the germline V gene. V lost 9 bases and J 0 bases, leaving 17 bases between the germline ends. This CDR3 contains 15 residues. This CDR3 is CARGSVAGPNYGYTF. The CDR3 nucleotides are TGTGCCAGGGGATCTGTGGCAGGGCCTAACTATGGCTACACCTTC. Full variable domain (missing parts from reference TRBV14 and TRBJ1-2): EAGVTQFPSHSVIEKGQTVTLRCDPISGHDNLYWYRRVMGKEIKFLLHFVKESKQDESGMPNNRFLAERTGGTYSTLKVQPAELEDSGVYFCARGSVAGPNYGYTFGSGTRLTVV.

V is TRBV2 and J is TRBJ2-7; TRBD2 agrees at 9 bases. The V segment lost 7 bases and the J segment 0 bases; nucleotides outside the gene matches: 7. Germline loops: CDR1 SNHLY, CDR2 FYNNEI. This CDR3 has 15 amino acids. Here the CDR3 DNA reads TGTGCCAGCATGTTAGCGGGGGCCTTCTCCTACGAGCAGTACTTC. Protein sequence: CASMLAGAFSYEQYF.

The chain employs TRBV5-1 and TRBJ2-7, with D perhaps TRBD2 (6 bases). V dropped 4 bases and J dropped 4 bases, with 9 bases sitting between them. The V gene's germline CDR1 is SGHRS and CDR2 YFSETQ. This CDR3 contains 12 residues. CDR3 nucleotide sequence: TGCGCCAGCAGCCTGGAGGGGTACGAGCAGTACGTC. This encodes CASSLEGYEQYV.

The rearrangement joins TRBV7-8 to TRBJ1-4; D gene ambiguous. Germline V gene lookup returns CDR1 SGHVS and CDR2 FQNEAQ. V was trimmed by 4 bases and J by 2 bases, leaving 11 bases between them. This CDR3 has 15 residues. DNA for the CDR3: TGTGCCAGCAGCTCTTTTCGGTCTACTAATGAAAAACTGTTTTTT. Translating it yields CASSSFRSTNEKLFF.

This clone was recorded a few times. The chain employs TRBV7-2 and TRBJ2-1; 8 bases match TRBD2. CDR3 length: 15 residues. Germline CDR1 is SGHTA and CDR2 is FQGNSA. Germline trimming cut 1 base from V and 5 bases from J; bases unmatched to any gene: 4. The CDR3 sequence: CASSLETSAHNEQFF. Here the CDR3 DNA reads TGTGCCAGCAGCTTAGAGACTAGCGCTCACAATGAGCAGTTCTTC.

The chain uses TRBV6-5 and TRBJ2-2; 9 bases map to TRBD2. V lost 6 bases, J lost 3 bases, and 2 bases stayed unmatched. The CDR3 is 14 amino acids. Germline loops: CDR1 MNHEY, CDR2 SVGAGI. The CDR3 reads CASRTSGHTGELFF. The CDR3, as DNA: TGTGCCAGCAGGACTAGCGGCCACACCGGGGAGCTGTTTTTT.

The V and J genes are TRBV6-5 and TRBJ1-4; the match to TRBD1 covers 9 bases. This CDR3 is built from 13 residues. Trimming removed 7 bases from V and 8 bases from J; junction bases left unmatched: 5. CDR1 and CDR2 (germline): MNHEY, SVGAGI. The CDR3 reads CASTTGGWEKLFF. In DNA, the CDR3 is TGTGCCAGCACCACAGGGGGCTGGGAAAAACTGTTTTTT.

The V call is TRBV4-1, the J call TRBJ2-5, with 11 bases identical to TRBD2. This CDR3 is built from 16 residues. The V and J ends lost 1 base and 5 bases, in that order; junction bases with no gene match: 6. The germline V gene has CDR1 MGHRA and CDR2 YSYEKL. CDR3 in DNA: TGCGCCAGCAGCCAAGCCACTAGCGGGAGCCGGGAGACCCAGTACTTC. Its protein product is CASSQATSGSRETQYF.

The V gene is TRBV7-2, the J gene TRBJ2-5, with 13 positions matching TRBD2. The germline V gene encodes CDR1 SGHTA and CDR2 FQGNSA. The CDR3 is made up of 15 amino acids. After removal of 2 bases from V and 4 bases from J, the junction contained 1 base not matched to a gene. CDR3 sequence: CASSLRLAGGETQYF. The CDR3 nucleotides are TGTGCCAGCAGCTTACGACTAGCGGGAGGAGAGACCCAGTACTTC.

The chain combines TRBV2 with TRBJ2-3; 10 bases align to TRBD1. The CDR3 runs 15 residues. J lost 3 bases, V lost 4 bases, and 4 bases had no gene match. Germline assignment: CDR1 SNHLY and CDR2 FYNNEI. CDR3: CASSGDRGKTDTQYF. The CDR3, as DNA: TGTGCCAGCAGTGGGGACAGGGGCAAAACAGATACGCAGTATTTT.

The J gene is TRBJ1-1, the V gene TRBV3-1 (or the pseudogene TRBV3-2); TRBD1 might be the D (5 bases). CDR1 LGHDT and CDR2 YNNKEL come from the germline V gene (reference sequence). The CDR3 loop spans 14 amino acids. V lost 6 bases and J lost 5, with 16 bases in between. The CDR3 DNA sequence: TGTGCCAGCAGTTTTAAAATAGGGGAAACTGAAGCTTTCTTT. This sequence encodes CASSFKIGETEAFF.

The chain links TRBV15 to TRBJ1-1, with a possible D match to TRBD1 (5 bases). CDR3 size: 14 residues. Germline CDR1 LNHNV, CDR2 YYDKDF (reference sequence). Trimming stripped 1 base from V and 5 bases from J, with 11 bases between. The CDR3 bases are TGTGCCACCAGCAGAGGAGCAGGGATTACTGAAGCTTTCTTT. The encoded protein is CATSRGAGITEAFF. Full variable domain (missing parts from reference TRBV15 and TRBJ1-1): DAMVIQNPRYQVTQFGKPVTLSCSQTLNHNVMYWYQQKSSQAPKLLFHYYDKDFNNEADTPDNFQSRRPNTSFCFLDIRSPGLGDTAMYLCATSRGAGITEAFFGQGTRLTVV.

V is TRBV5-1 and J is TRBJ2-5; 7 nucleotides align to TRBD1. With 4 bases clipped from V and 2 bases from J, the junction kept 5 bases outside the gene matches. CDR1 SGHRS and CDR2 YFSETQ come from the germline V gene. The CDR3 covers 14 residues. The CDR3 bases are TGCGCCAGCAGCGTTGGGACAGTTCAAGAGACCCAGTACTTC. Its protein is CASSVGTVQETQYF.

This rearrangement joins TRBV10-2 to TRBJ2-3; 11 bases are a match to TRBD2. CDR3 size: 15 residues. Trimming at V came to 6 bases and at J to 2 bases, leaving 4 bases not matched to a gene. Germline-derived CDR1 and CDR2 are WSHSY and SAAADI. CDR3 amino acids: CASSSGLADTDTQYF. CDR3 nucleotides: TGCGCCAGCAGCTCGGGACTAGCGGACACAGATACGCAGTATTTT.

The V gene is TRBV27, the J gene TRBJ1-4; no firm D call. CDR3 length equals 14 residues. V was cut by 2 bases and J by 4 bases, with 8 bases left in between. Germline CDR1 is MNHEY and CDR2 is SMNVEV (reference sequence). CDR3 bases: TGTGCCAGCAGTTTAGCGGGAAATAATGAAAAACTGTTTTTT. It is translated as CASSLAGNNEKLFF.

There are a few counts of this clone. The V gene is TRBV19, the J gene TRBJ1-6, with D perhaps TRBD1 (6 bases). Germline V gives CDR1 LNHDA, CDR2 SQIVND (reference sequence). The CDR3 contains 17 residues. V was cut by 5 bases and J by 5 bases, with 19 bases left in between. For the CDR3, the DNA is TGTGCCAGTAGTCCCTATTCAACGGGACAACATAATTCACCCCTCCACTTT. Its protein product is CASSPYSTGQHNSPLHF.

V and J are TRBV11-2 and TRBJ1-4, with 9 bases aligning to TRBD1. CDR1 is SGHAT, CDR2 FQNNGV, per germline. V shed 6 bases and J 8 bases; nucleotides not matched to a gene: 16. The CDR3 runs to 17 residues. The CDR3 reads CASRMGTGKGWSEKLFF. The CDR3 bases are TGTGCCAGCAGGATGGGGACAGGGAAGGGCTGGTCCGAAAAACTGTTTTTT.

This chain joins TRBV19 and TRBJ1-5; 8 nucleotides match TRBD1. Germline V CDR1 and CDR2: LNHDA, SQIVND (reference sequence). V lost 6 bases, J lost 4 bases, and 8 bases stayed unmatched. The CDR3 extends over 15 amino acids. Here the CDR3 reads CASRRQGTTNQPQHF. DNA for the CDR3: TGTGCCAGTAGAAGACAGGGGACTACAAATCAGCCCCAGCATTTT.